The entry below gives a single T cell receptor beta chain sequence along with its context. Germline loops: CDR1 SNHLY, CDR2 FYNNEI. The CDR3 covers 15 residues. V was pared by 4 bases and J by 3 bases, with 13 bases between. The source of the sample is a study of blood T cell repertoires in COVID-19. Using immunoSEQ multiplex PCR, the repertoire was profiled, and TCRdb retains in-frame clones only, with some absent. The data hold about 70,000 clones, with approximately 83% observed a single time. This TCR derives from a human donor in a cohort sampled during active COVID-19. Sequencing was performed on peripheral blood. The genes are TRBV2 and TRBJ1-5; D unclear. The CDR3 DNA reads as TGTGCCAGCAGTGGGCGGGGAGGGAACAATCAGCCCCAGCATTTT. Its protein product is CASSGRGGNNQPQHF. The whole variable domain, remainder taken from reference TRBV2 and TRBJ1-5, is EPEVTQTPSHQVTQMGQEVILRCVPISNHLYFYWYRQILGQKVEFLVSFYNNEISEKSEIFDDQFSVERPDGSNFTLKIRSTKLEDSAMYFCASSGRGGNNQPQHFGDGTRLSIL.